These 10 T cell receptor beta chains came from one sample sequenced in a study of blood T cells in healthy people across ages. Primers used in a second PCR of about 6 to 12 cycles were a sample-barcoded 5' primer and a J-beta primer mix. One entry per CDR3 protein, called by TCRdb with MiXCR from the 5' RACE reads. This repertoire shows some 1.4 million distinct CDR3 sequences, roughly 45% found once; its top ten account for roughly 7.9%. Specimen: blood. These receptors were collected from a young woman in good health.

The V gene is TRBV6-5, the J gene TRBJ1-1; tentatively, D is TRBD1 (5 bases). CDR3 length: 11 amino acids. Per germline, CDR1 MNHEY and CDR2 SVGAGI. V was cut by 5 bases and J by 10 bases, with 11 bases left in between. CDR3 region: CASSGDSGAFF. In DNA, the CDR3 is TGTGCCAGCAGTGGAGACAGTGGAGCTTTCTTT.

This clonotype was seen more than once but under ten times. V usage is TRBV7-9 and J usage is TRBJ2-7; a weak D match, TRBD2 (5 bases). CDR3 length: 15 amino acids. Deletions cut 5 bases from V and 1 base from J, with 15 bases between. Looked up from germline, CDR1 is SEHNR and CDR2 is FQNEAQ (reference sequence). CDR3 nucleotides: TGTGCCAGCAGCCGGACTGAGCTAAGTTCCTACGAGCAGTACTTC. It yields the protein CASSRTELSSYEQYF.

This chain joins TRBV20-1 and TRBJ2-1; TRBD2 agrees at 9 bases. This CDR3 comprises 14 residues. Germline V gives CDR1 DFQATT, CDR2 SNEGSKA (reference sequence). Germline trimming cut 0 bases from V and 7 bases from J; bases unmatched to any gene: 4. The CDR3 loop reads CSARDLAGFNEQFF. The CDR3 region has the DNA TGCAGTGCTAGAGACCTAGCGGGATTTAATGAGCAGTTCTTC.

V gene TRBV20-1 combines with J gene TRBJ1-1; possible D gene TRBD1, 5 bases. Trimming took 0 bases from V and 1 from J, leaving 9 bases between them. Germline V CDR1 and CDR2: DFQATT, SNEGSKA (reference sequence). This CDR3 is 14 amino acids long. The CDR3 region is CSARESGWNTEAFF. CDR3 DNA: TGCAGTGCTAGAGAATCAGGGTGGAACACTGAAGCTTTCTTT.

This clonotype appeared a few times. This sequence joins TRBV3-1 and TRBJ2-1; no definite D call. The end of the DNA fits TRBJ2-7 better, so the J call may be wrong. The CDR3 totals 15 residues. The germline gives CDR1 LGHDT, CDR2 YNNKEL (reference sequence). The CDR3 reads CASSQGIPTYNEQYF. The CDR3 DNA follows: TGTGCCAGCAGCCAAGGGATTCCCACCTACAATGAGCAGTACTTC.

The V call is TRBV2, the J call TRBJ2-3; D is tentatively TRBD1 or TRBD2 (5 bases each). This CDR3 comprises 14 residues. Per germline, CDR1 SNHLY and CDR2 FYNNEI. Between the trimmed V and J ends, which lost 6 bases and 4 bases, there was a span of 14 bases. The CDR3 here is CASRVGAASDTQYF. The CDR3 region has the DNA TGTGCCAGCAGGGTCGGGGCAGCCTCAGATACGCAGTATTTT.

This clonotype turned up a few times. The chain uses TRBV11-2 and TRBJ2-5, with 14 bases that match TRBD2. The CDR3 runs to 16 residues. The ends lost 5 bases at V and 2 bases at J; junction bases unmatched: 4. Germline CDR1 and CDR2: SGHAT and FQNNGV. The CDR3 DNA reads as TGTGCCAGCAGCCTGGGGACTAGCGGGAGACAAGAGACCCAGTACTTC. Protein sequence: CASSLGTSGRQETQYF.

This clonotype was detected a few times. The chain recombines TRBV11-2 with TRBJ2-1; TRBD1 aligns across 7 bases. V lost 6 bases and J lost 6; bases outside the gene matches: 5. From germline, CDR1 is SGHAT and CDR2 FQNNGV. The CDR3 sequence is 13 residues long. Here the CDR3 DNA reads TGTGCCAGCAGAAAGGGACAGAGCAATGAGCAGTTCTTC. Encoded protein: CASRKGQSNEQFF. The full variable domain, with the rest looked up from reference TRBV11-2 and TRBJ2-1, is EAGVAQSPRYKIIEKRQSVAFWCNPISGHATLYWYQQILGQGPKLLIQFQNNGVVDDSQLPKDRFSAERLKGVDSTLKIQPAKLEDSAVYLCASRKGQSNEQFFGPGTRLTVL.

The gene calls are TRBV30 and TRBJ1-2; D gene ambiguous. Deletions cut 4 bases from V and 8 bases from J, with 17 bases between. Per germline, CDR1 GTSNPN and CDR2 SVGIG (reference sequence). The length of the CDR3 is 13 residues. CDR3 loop: CAWIPSSVNGYTF. CDR3 DNA sequence: TGTGCCTGGATTCCTTCGTCTGTTAACGGCTACACCTTC.

The CDR3 loop is CSASLWTSFNIYEQYF. For the CDR3, the DNA is TGCAGTGCTAGTTTGTGGACTAGCTTCAACATTTACGAGCAGTACTTC. This rearrangement joins TRBV20-1 to TRBJ2-7; 8 bases are a match to TRBD2. This CDR3 comprises 16 residues. V lost 3 bases, J lost 4 bases, and 14 bases stayed unmatched. Germline CDR1 is DFQATT and CDR2 is SNEGSKA (reference sequence).